A selection of T cell receptor beta chains follows, all from one sample in a study of blood T cells in healthy people across ages. TCRdb recomputed calls from the 5' RACE reads with MiXCR, one row per CDR3 protein. The table records about 1.5 million distinct CDR3 sequences, about 43% of them present only once. The sequencing sample was made of blood. Receptor source: a woman under 30 in good health. The CDR3 runs from the conserved cysteine through the conserved F or W. A D gene is named only where the DNA matches it firmly. Clone size is shown for a subset of rows, as once, few, many or a class of expanded clone.

J gene | V gene | clone size | D gene | CDR3 DNA | CDR3 protein
TRBJ1-2 | TRBV7-2 | . | . | TGTGCCAGCAACCAACGACAGGTGATCGGTGTGAGCTACACCTTC | CASNQRQVIGVSYTF
TRBJ2-7 | TRBV4-1 | . | TRBD2 | TGCGCCAGCAGCCAAGAGCCAGCGGGAGAGTTGTACTTC | CASSQEPAGELYF
TRBJ2-1 | TRBV20-1 | few | TRBD1 | TGCAGTGCTAAGGGGACAGGGGACGAGCAGTTCTTC | CSAKGTGDEQFF
TRBJ2-7 | TRBV6-5 | . | . | TGTGCCAGCAGACGAGGACTATACAGCTACGAGCAGTACTTC | CASRRGLYSYEQYF
TRBJ2-7 | TRBV2 | . | . | TGTGCCAGCAGGGAGGGACGGGACAACAATGAGCAGTACTTC | CASREGRDNNEQYF
TRBJ1-4 | TRBV3-1 | few | TRBD1 | TGTGCCAGCAGCCCCTTACAGGGGGACGAAAAACTGTTTTTT | CASSPLQGDEKLFF
TRBJ2-1 | TRBV11-1 | few | TRBD2 | TGTGCCAGCAGCCCGGGACTAGCGGGGTCGGTTGAGCAGTTCTTC | CASSPGLAGSVEQFF
TRBJ1-2 | TRBV27 | . | . | TGTGCCAGCAGTCCGTCACTGGACTACCCAGGGGGCTACACCTTC | CASSPSLDYPGGYTF
TRBJ2-1 | TRBV5-1 | . | . | TGCGCCAGCAGCTCAGCAGTAGGGAGCTCCTACAATGAGCAGTTCTTC | CASSSAVGSSYNEQFF
TRBJ2-1 | TRBV5-1 | many | . | TGTGCCAGCAGTGCTAGCTCCTACAATGAGCAGTTCTTC | CASSASSYNEQFF
TRBJ1-1 | TRBV6-1 | . | TRBD1 | TGTGCCAGCAGGACGACAGGGTTGAACACTGAAGCTTTCTTT | CASRTTGLNTEAFF
TRBJ2-1 | TRBV20-1 | . | . | TGCAGTGCTACACCAATCCCGGGAGAGAGAACCTACAATGAGCAGTTCTTC | CSATPIPGERTYNEQFF
TRBJ2-1 | TRBV3-1 | . | TRBD1 | TGTGCCAGCAGCCAGGGACAGGGGAGAAGCAATGAGCAGTTCTTC | CASSQGQGRSNEQFF
TRBJ2-1 | TRBV2 | . | TRBD2 | TGTGCCAGCGGATCGGGACTAGCGGGGGGTGAGCAGTTCTTC | CASGSGLAGGEQFF
TRBJ2-1 | TRBV12-3/TRBV12-4 | . | . | TGTGCCAGCGTTTCCTACAATGAGCAGTTCTTC | CASVSYNEQFF
TRBJ2-5 | TRBV7-9 | . | . | TGTGCCAGCAGCTTAGGGGCAGGGAGGTACTTC | CASSLGAGRYF
TRBJ1-4 | TRBV29-1 | . | . | TGCAGCTTTGGAAGAGCAACTAATGAAAAACTGTTTTTT | CSFGRATNEKLFF
TRBJ1-2 | TRBV29-1 | . | . | TGCAGCGTTGAGTTGGTAGGGGGTTGGGGCTACACCTTC | CSVELVGGWGYTF
TRBJ2-1 | TRBV7-2 | few | TRBD2 | TGTGCCAGCAGCTTACTCACTAGCGGGGTCAATGAGCAGTTCTTC | CASSLLTSGVNEQFF
TRBJ2-5 | TRBV5-1 | . | . | TGCGCCAGCAGCGTCTCTGGGACGGATAAAGAGACCCAGTACTTC | CASSVSGTDKETQYF
TRBJ2-7 | TRBV7-2 | few | TRBD2 | TGTGCCAGCAGCTCAGGACTAGCGGGAGGCCACGAGCAGTACTTC | CASSSGLAGGHEQYF
TRBJ2-5 | TRBV9 | many | . | TGTGCCAGCAGCGTAGACTTCCAAGAGACCCAGTACTTC | CASSVDFQETQYF
TRBJ1-1 | TRBV11-2 | few | . | TGTGCCAGCAGCTTAGTGTTGGGGGACTTCCTTGAAGCTTTCTTT | CASSLVLGDFLEAFF
TRBJ1-1 | TRBV5-5 | . | TRBD1 | TGTGCCAGCAGCGGGGGACAGGGTATGAACACTGAAGCTTTCTTT | CASSGGQGMNTEAFF
TRBJ2-1 | TRBV6-1 | . | . | TGTGCCAGCAGCGCCCACCCCCCGGGATCCTACAATGAGCAGTTCTTC | CASSAHPPGSYNEQFF
TRBJ2-1 | TRBV15 | . | TRBD1 | TGTGCCACCAGCAGAGGAACCGGGACAGGGACCAATGAGCAGTTCTTC | CATSRGTGTGTNEQFF
TRBJ2-1 | TRBV7-9 | . | TRBD2 | TGTGCCAGCAGCGCGGGACGAGCGGGAGAGGGCGAGCAGTTCTTC | CASSAGRAGEGEQFF
TRBJ2-5 | TRBV7-9 | few | . | TGTGCCAGCAGCTTCTGGGCAGGGCCAGCTCCGGTAGAGACCCAGTACTTC | CASSFWAGPAPVETQYF
TRBJ2-7 | TRBV7-9 | . | . | TGTTCCAGCAGCCGCCAGGGGAACGAGCAGTACTTC | CSSSRQGNEQYF
TRBJ2-7 | TRBV7-9 | many | TRBD1 | TGTGCCAGCAGTCCCGGGACAGACTACGAGCAGTACTTC | CASSPGTDYEQYF
TRBJ2-3 | TRBV2 | . | TRBD2 | TGTGCCAGCACCGAGGGACTAGCGGGAGCAGATACGCAGTATTTT | CASTEGLAGADTQYF
TRBJ1-5 | TRBV7-9 | . | . | TGTGCAACCAACGATGGCTTTTATAGCAATCAGCCCCAGCATTTT | CATNDGFYSNQPQHF
TRBJ1-4 | TRBV4-1 | . | . | TGCGCCAGCGGGCCGAGGGACGACGTTGAGGGGAGGGAAAAACTGTTTTTT | CASGPRDDVEGREKLFF
TRBJ2-7 | TRBV7-9 | . | . | TGTGCCAGCAGCTCCCCTACGCAGGGCTACGAGCAGTACTTC | CASSSPTQGYEQYF
TRBJ1-3 | TRBV5-6 | . | . | TGTGCCAGCAGCGTTGAACAGGGAGCTGGAAACACCATATATTTT | CASSVEQGAGNTIYF
TRBJ2-1 | TRBV5-1 | . | . | TGCGCCAGCGCGGAGGGGTGGGGGGATAGCTCCTACAATGAGCAGTTCTTC | CASAEGWGDSSYNEQFF
TRBJ2-3 | TRBV7-9 | few | TRBD2 | TGTGCCAGCAGCTTAGGCTCAGCGGGATCCACAGATACGCAGTATTTT | CASSLGSAGSTDTQYF
TRBJ2-7 | TRBV27 | few | . | TGTGCCAGCAGTCTCCGGGACGGCCCCTACGAGCAGTACTTC | CASSLRDGPYEQYF
TRBJ2-1 | TRBV12-3/TRBV12-4 | . | . | TGTGCCAGCAGTTTAGGGCCTCGCTACACCAATGAGCAGTTCTTC | CASSLGPRYTNEQFF
TRBJ2-5 | TRBV9 | few | TRBD2 | TGTGCCAGCAGCGTAGGGACTGCGGGGACTACCCAAGAGACCCAGTACTTC | CASSVGTAGTTQETQYF
TRBJ2-3 | TRBV7-8 | . | TRBD2 | TGTGCCAGCAGCAGCGGGACTAGCGGGAGGACCGGTACAGATACGCAGTATTTT | CASSSGTSGRTGTDTQYF
TRBJ1-1 | TRBV12-3/TRBV12-4 | . | TRBD1 | TGTGCCAGCAGTTTAGGACAGGGGCGGATGCCTGAAGCTTTCTTT | CASSLGQGRMPEAFF
TRBJ2-7 | TRBV6-6 | few | TRBD1 | TGTGCCAGCAGTTACTCGAACACCGGGACAGACTCCTACGAGCAGTACTTC | CASSYSNTGTDSYEQYF
TRBJ2-7 | TRBV10-3 | . | TRBD1 | TGTGCCATCAGTGGGGGGGCACAGGGGGCTTACGAGCAGTACTTC | CAISGGAQGAYEQYF
TRBJ1-1 | TRBV20-1 | once | . | TGCAGTGCTAGAGAAATAAGGGGGACGGCTGAAGCTTTCTTT | CSAREIRGTAEAFF
TRBJ1-1 | TRBV29-1 | few | . | TGCAGCGTCGAGAACACTGAAGCTTTCTTT | CSVENTEAFF
TRBJ1-5 | TRBV10-3 | few | TRBD1 | TGTGCCATCAGCCCAGGGGGCGATTCCAATCAGCCCCAGCATTTT | CAISPGGDSNQPQHF
TRBJ2-2 | TRBV7-8 | . | . | TGTGCCAGCAGCTTAGGCCCACAGGGTATGGGGGAGCTGTTTTTT | CASSLGPQGMGELFF
TRBJ2-3 | TRBV11-2 | . | . | TGTGCCAGCAGCTTACACAGTGGGGGCACAGATACGCAGTATTTT | CASSLHSGGTDTQYF
TRBJ2-1 | TRBV3-1 | many | . | TGTGCCAGCAGCCAAGAGGGTGATGAGCAGTTCTTC | CASSQEGDEQFF
TRBJ1-2 | TRBV7-2 | . | . | TGTGCCAGCACCCCTAGGGTAGCCCAGTATGGCTACACCTTC | CASTPRVAQYGYTF
TRBJ1-2 | TRBV6-5 | few | . | TGTGCCAGCAAGTTGGGCGACTCAGCTAACTATGGCTACACCTTC | CASKLGDSANYGYTF
TRBJ2-1 | TRBV4-1 | few | TRBD2 | TGCGCCAGCAACTTGGCCCCCGGGACTAGCCTACTCGATGAGCAGTTCTTC | CASNLAPGTSLLDEQFF